This T cell receptor (beta chain) was captured in a study of T-cell memory formation after mild COVID-19. Turning to the study itself: Largely, the TCR clusters proved donor specific. Findings and caveats of the study: CD4/CD8 balance characterized clones contracting day 15 to 85, and CD4+ skew characterized later expanders. For contracting clones, CD4+ ones sat mainly in CM and EM, CD8+ in EMRA. That cross-reactive memory joined was suggested by some responding clones appearing in pre-infection memory.

About this clonotype itself: What it binds is unknown.

The germline gives CDR1 DFQATT, CDR2 SNEGSKA (reference sequence). J was trimmed by 0 bases and V by 0 bases; bases with no gene match: 1. This CDR3 region has 16 residues. TCRdb fed the 5' RACE reads into MiXCR, producing one record per CDR3 protein. The sample shows under 650,000 distinct CDR3 sequences, over 15% of them seen only once. The chain couples TRBV20-1 to TRBJ2-3, with 12 bases fitting TRBD2. This TCR was recovered from an adult woman who had mild COVID-19 (a few samples of this study predate the infection). Cell type and time point are not known. The sample comprised PBMCs or a T cell subset sorted from them (not recorded which). The CDR3 nucleotides read TGCAGTGCTAGAGATCTAGCGGGGGGGAGCACAGATACGCAGTATTTT. Translating gives CSARDLAGGSTDTQYF.